The 4 T cell receptor beta chains reported below all come from one sample, sequenced in a study of Ad26.COV2.S vaccination and SARS-CoV-2 variants. Sequencing used immunoSEQ multiplex PCR; TCRdb keeps in-frame clones, though not all of them. The profile shows approximately 420,000 clones, over 75% of them singletons. Treatment meaning: some 19 received Ad26.COV2.S at low or high dose, single or two shots; 5 received placebo; per-sample allocation not given. Repertoires come from day 63 after the first vaccine or placebo injection. Sequenced here: peripheral blood, sampled in a trial of Ad26.COV2.S vaccine versus placebo. These receptor sequences come from a person between 18 and 65 years old who received the Ad26.COV2.S COVID-19 vaccine or a placebo.

CDR3 sequence reads: CAWSLDTDSGNTIYF. Written as DNA, the CDR3 is TGTGCCTGGAGTCTCGACACCGACTCTGGAAACACCATATATTTT. The rearrangement uses TRBV30 and TRBJ1-3; D not certain. V gave up 2 bases and J gave up 0 bases, with 11 bases separating them. The CDR3 runs 15 residues. Germline V CDR1 and CDR2: GTSNPN, SVGIG (reference sequence).

The chain joins TRBV12-3 or TRBV12-4 to TRBJ2-5, with D unclear. The CDR3 runs to 13 residues. The V end was cut by 2 bases, the J end by 0 bases, with 4 bases between. Written as DNA, the CDR3 is TGTGCCAGCAGTTTACGGAACCAAGAGACCCAGTACTTC. Encoded protein: CASSLRNQETQYF.

The V and J genes are TRBV12-5 and TRBJ1-1; D is possibly TRBD1 (5 bases). CDR1 LGHNT and CDR2 FRNRAP come from the germline V gene. The germline V and J ends were trimmed by 1 base and 4 bases, with 16 bases remaining between them. The CDR3 is 16 residues long. In DNA form, the CDR3 reads TGTGCTAGTGGTTTGGACCTCCGGGGGGGATCCACTGAAGCTTTCTTT. Translating it yields CASGLDLRGGSTEAFF. Combining the CDR3 with reference TRBV12-5 and TRBJ1-1 gives the whole variable domain DARVTQTPRHKVTEMGQEVTMRCQPILGHNTVFWYRQTMMQGLELLAYFRNRAPLDDSGMPKDRFSAEMPDATLATLKIQPSEPRDSAVYFCASGLDLRGGSTEAFFGQGTRLTVV.

The rearrangement links TRBV11-3 to TRBJ1-1; possibly TRBD1 for D (6 bases). The CDR3 contains 15 residues. Germline V CDR1 and CDR2: SGHNT, YENEEA. The germline V and J ends were trimmed by 5 bases and 4 bases, with 17 bases remaining between them. CDR3 amino acids: CASSQGKGEGTEAFF. The CDR3 DNA reads TGTGCCAGCAGCCAGGGCAAGGGGGAAGGCACTGAAGCTTTCTTT. Full variable domain (remainder filled in from reference TRBV11-3 and TRBJ1-1): EAGVVQSPRYKIIEKKQPVAFWCNPISGHNTLYWYLQNLGQGPELLIRYENEEAVDDSQLPKDRFSAERLKGVDSTLKIQPAELGDSAVYLCASSQGKGEGTEAFFGQGTRLTVV.